The 30 T cell receptor beta chains presented below share a single source sample, sequenced in a study of cytomegalovirus exposure and HLA in healthy donors. PCR primers comprised 60 Vbeta and 13 Jbeta primers. The repertoire was sequenced with immunoSEQ multiplex PCR; TCRdb's copy has only in-frame clones and lacks some. This table holds more than 110,000 clones, 55% to 80% found once. The sequenced sample was PBMCs. The origin of the receptors is a human donor in good health.

The chain joins TRBV10-2 to TRBJ2-7; D perhaps matches TRBD2 (6 bases). Germline-derived CDR1 and CDR2 are WSHSY and SAAADI. Trimming pared 6 bases from V and 6 bases from J, leaving 18 bases between. The CDR3 is 14 amino acids. The CDR3 loop reads CASSATREPREQYF. Here the CDR3 DNA reads TGCGCCAGCAGCGCTACCCGGGAGCCGCGCGAGCAGTACTTC.

The chain uses TRBV19 and TRBJ2-7, with a possible D match to TRBD2 (5 bases). The CDR3 runs 14 residues. CDR1 is LNHDA, CDR2 SQIVND, per germline (reference sequence). Trimming pared 6 bases from V and 1 base from J, leaving 13 bases between. The CDR3 loop is CASSPVLGSYEQYF. The CDR3 nucleotides are TGTGCCAGTAGCCCTGTACTAGGGTCCTACGAGCAGTACTTC.

Points on this clone: Other DNA sequences of this sample code for an identical CDR3. CDR3 amino acids: CSVAGRGTDTQYF. The DNA of the CDR3 is TGCAGCGTTGCCGGGAGAGGTACAGATACGCAGTATTTT. The genes are TRBV29-1 and TRBJ2-3; weak D call: TRBD2 (6 bases). Germline CDR1 is SQVTM and CDR2 is ANQGSEA. Trimming removed 4 bases at V and 3 bases at J, with 11 bases between. This CDR3 region has 13 residues.

The rearrangement uses TRBV2 and TRBJ1-1; 7 nucleotides match TRBD1. The CDR3 runs to 13 residues. Germline V gene data show CDR1 as SNHLY and CDR2 as FYNNEI. Trimming cost V 3 bases and J 6 bases; bases outside gene matches: 4. CDR3 nucleotides: TGTGCCAGCAGTGACCGGACAGGCCCTGAAGCTTTCTTT. Translation gives CASSDRTGPEAFF.

This chain uses TRBV4-1 with TRBJ2-1, with 11 positions matching TRBD2. This CDR3 region has 16 residues. Germline trimming cut 5 bases from V and 0 bases from J; bases unmatched to any gene: 3. CDR1 and CDR2 from the germline V gene are MGHRA and YSYEKL. The CDR3 region has the DNA TGCGCCAGCAGCAGACTAGCGGGGAGCTCCTACAATGAGCAGTTCTTC. Translation gives CASSRLAGSSYNEQFF.

The genes are TRBV21-1 and TRBJ2-7; the table assigns TRBD2, which was not confirmed against the DNA. TRBV21-1 is listed as a pseudogene. The CDR3 has 15 residues. DNA for the CDR3: TGTGCCAGCAGCAAAGCTGCTTCCCCGCCTAACGAGCAGTACTTC. As protein: CASSKAASPPNEQYF.

The chain links TRBV5-4 to TRBJ1-2; D call uncertain. Per germline, CDR1 SGHNT and CDR2 YYREEE (reference sequence). The CDR3 consists of 13 residues. Trimming stripped 4 bases from V and 4 bases from J, with 11 bases between. CDR3 protein: CASSIDTIYGYTF. The CDR3 DNA sequence: TGTGCCAGCAGCATAGACACGATCTATGGCTACACCTTC.

This clone appeared a single time. The CDR3 nucleotides read TGTGCCAGCGCCACGACGACGGGGCCCCAGCATTTT. Amino acids: CASATTTGPQHF. This chain joins TRBV6-6 and TRBJ1-5; D remains ambiguous. Trimming took off 8 bases at V and 9 bases at J, with 14 bases between the two ends. The CDR3 length is 12 residues. Germline V gives CDR1 MNHNY, CDR2 SVGAGI (reference sequence).

This clone was detected only a few times. The V call is TRBV29-1, the J call TRBJ1-1, with D perhaps matching TRBD1 (5 bases). Germline V gene sequence: CDR1 SQVTM, CDR2 ANQGSEA. Trimming shortened V by 5 bases and J by 2 bases, and 12 bases separated the two germline ends. The CDR3 sequence is 13 residues long. DNA of the CDR3: TGCAGCGTTCGGAGGGGCCCAAACACTGAAGCTTTCTTT. It codes for CSVRRGPNTEAFF.

The V and J genes are TRBV10-2 and TRBJ1-5, with D maybe TRBD1 (5 bases). Trimming took 0 bases from V and 3 from J, leaving 9 bases between them. The CDR3 runs to 15 residues. Per germline, CDR1 WSHSY and CDR2 SAAADI. CDR3 nucleotides: TGCGCCAGCAGTGAGTCGGGACTGTACAATCAGCCCCAGCATTTT. As protein: CASSESGLYNQPQHF.

The rearrangement joins TRBV11-3 to TRBJ2-1, with 13 nucleotides matching TRBD2. The CDR3 contains 16 residues. Germline CDR1 and CDR2: SGHNT and YENEEA. V was pared by 4 bases and J by 5 bases, with 5 bases of the junction left unmatched. The CDR3 here is CASSSGTSGNHNEQFF. The CDR3 DNA follows: TGTGCCAGCAGCTCCGGGACTAGCGGGAACCACAATGAGCAGTTCTTC. The variable domain in full, with the rest retrieved from reference TRBV11-3 and TRBJ2-1, is EAGVVQSPRYKIIEKKQPVAFWCNPISGHNTLYWYLQNLGQGPELLIRYENEEAVDDSQLPKDRFSAERLKGVDSTLKIQPAELGDSAVYLCASSSGTSGNHNEQFFGPGTRLTVL.

This chain joins TRBV5-1 and TRBJ2-7; 7 nucleotides agree with TRBD1. V shed 0 bases and J 7 bases; nucleotides not matched to a gene: 10. This CDR3 spans 15 amino acids. The germline V gene encodes CDR1 SGHRS and CDR2 YFSETQ. The chain's CDR3 is CASSLARDRDEEQYF. For the CDR3, the DNA is TGCGCCAGCAGCTTGGCCCGCGACAGGGATGAGGAGCAGTACTTC.

This rearrangement joins TRBV27 to TRBJ2-1, with TRBD1 matching 8 bases. CDR1 is MNHEY and CDR2 is SMNVEV in the germline V gene (reference sequence). The CDR3 sequence is 17 residues long. Unmatched junction bases numbered 10, after V lost 2 bases and J lost 4 bases. CDR3 DNA sequence: TGTGCCAGCAGTTTACAGGGGGCTCCAAACCGATACAATGAGCAGTTCTTC. This translates into CASSLQGAPNRYNEQFF.

A word on this clone: Sequence at one end of the junction differs from germline and may be a read error. The gene calls are TRBV7-7 and TRBJ2-1, with 8 bases identical to TRBD2. CDR3 length equals 13 residues. Germline V gene sequence: CDR1 SSHAT, CDR2 FNYEAQ (reference sequence). CDR3 protein: CASSTGLANEQFF. The CDR3, as DNA: TGTGCTAGCAGCACCGGACTAGCCAATGAGCAGTTCTTC.

This chain connects TRBV5-1 to TRBJ2-7, with TRBD2 matching 8 bases. The V gene's germline CDR1 is SGHRS and CDR2 YFSETQ. The CDR3 has 17 amino acids. J was trimmed by 3 bases and V by 1 base; bases with no gene match: 12. DNA of the CDR3: TGCGCCAGCAGCTTGAAAGGACTAGCAGAAGGGTACTACGAGCAGTACTTC. This translates into CASSLKGLAEGYYEQYF.

This clone has a handful of counts. This sequence joins TRBV9 and TRBJ1-3; D may be TRBD1 (5 bases). The CDR3 contains 11 residues. Between the trimmed V and J ends, which lost 4 bases and 8 bases, there was a span of 7 bases. CDR1 and CDR2 from the germline V gene are SGDLS and YYNGEE. The CDR3 DNA follows: TGTGCCAGCAGCCGGGGGGACACCATATATTTT. Translating it yields CASSRGDTIYF.

The genes are TRBV27 and TRBJ2-1; D is ambiguous. This CDR3 has 13 amino acids. V lost 0 bases, J lost 4 bases, and 4 bases lay in between. Germline assignment: CDR1 MNHEY and CDR2 SMNVEV (reference sequence). CDR3 DNA sequence: TGTGCCAGCAGTTTATCGGCTTACAATGAGCAGTTCTTC. Residues: CASSLSAYNEQFF.

The genes are TRBV6-1 and TRBJ1-3, with D perhaps matching TRBD1 (5 bases). V gave up 1 base and J gave up 0 bases, with 7 bases separating them. Germline values: CDR1 MNHNS, CDR2 SASEGT. The CDR3 totals 15 residues. The CDR3 nucleotides read TGTGCCAGCAGTGAAGGACAGACCTCTGGAAACACCATATATTTT. This gives the protein CASSEGQTSGNTIYF.

This clone appeared a few times. The J gene is TRBJ1-2, the V gene TRBV7-8; possibly TRBD1 for D (5 bases). V was clipped by 0 bases and J by 6 bases, with 14 bases between them. Germline V gives CDR1 SGHVS, CDR2 FQNEAQ. This CDR3 region has 15 residues. The CDR3 DNA sequence: TGTGCCAGCAGCTTAGCGCGCGGGGACCGGGATGGCTACACCTTC. Translation: CASSLARGDRDGYTF.

The chain uses TRBV7-9 and TRBJ2-7, with 8 bases lining up with TRBD2. The germline gives CDR1 SEHNR, CDR2 FQNEAQ (reference sequence). The CDR3 has 14 amino acids. The V segment lost 1 base and the J segment 4 bases; nucleotides outside the gene matches: 3. The CDR3 DNA reads as TGTGCCAGCAGCTTAGGACTAGCGCGTTACGAGCAGTACTTC. Amino acid sequence: CASSLGLARYEQYF.

The sample holds a few counts of this clone. The chain carries TRBV4-2 and TRBJ2-7, with TRBD1 as a possible D gene (6 bases). This CDR3 has 16 residues. The germline V and J ends were trimmed by 0 bases and 6 bases, with 18 bases remaining between them. CDR1 LGHNA and CDR2 YNFKEQ come from the germline V gene. The CDR3 reads CASSQDRDNLVGEQYF. In DNA form, the CDR3 reads TGTGCCAGCAGCCAAGATAGGGACAACCTCGTGGGCGAGCAGTACTTC.

Turning to this clone: The germline gene is not matched at one end of the junction; a read error may be the cause. The chain recombines TRBV11-3 with TRBJ2-2; no clear D gene. Germline V lookup: CDR1 SGHNT, CDR2 YENEEA. The length of the CDR3 is 13 residues. CDR3 loop: CASNLDGPGELFF. The CDR3 nucleotides read TGTGCCAGCAACTTAGATGGGCCCGGGGAGCTGTTTTTT.

J is TRBJ1-5 and V is TRBV5-4, with 7 bases that match TRBD1. The germline V gene encodes CDR1 SGHNT and CDR2 YYREEE (reference sequence). J gave up 2 bases and V 4 bases, and 6 bases lay outside the gene matches. The CDR3 covers 15 residues. The CDR3 region is CASSVQGIGNQPQHF. CDR3 bases: TGTGCCAGCAGCGTACAGGGGATAGGCAATCAGCCCCAGCATTTT.

The chain carries TRBV27 and TRBJ1-1; D is uncertain. Trimming left V 4 bases short and J 6 bases short, with 12 bases between. CDR3 length: 13 amino acids. Germline-derived CDR1 and CDR2 are MNHEY and SMNVEV (reference sequence). CDR3 sequence reads: CASSSPEEAEAFF. The CDR3, as DNA: TGTGCCAGCAGTTCCCCAGAGGAGGCTGAAGCTTTCTTT.

The chain uses TRBV4-1 and TRBJ2-1; a possible D gene is TRBD2 (6 bases). Germline V gene lookup returns CDR1 MGHRA and CDR2 YSYEKL. V lost 1 base and J lost 3, with 19 bases in between. The CDR3 runs to 18 residues. In nucleotides, the CDR3 is TGCGCCAGCAGCCAAGTCCCCTTTCGGCGGGGCTTCTACAATGAGCAGTTCTTC. As protein: CASSQVPFRRGFYNEQFF.

The V gene is TRBV5-8, the J gene TRBJ2-3; D is ambiguous. Trimming took 4 bases from V and 6 from J, leaving 15 bases between them. This CDR3 is built from 14 residues. CDR1 is SGHTS and CDR2 is YDEGEE in the germline V gene. Here the CDR3 DNA reads TGTGCCAGCAGCGCTGTATTTTCCCGGGATACGCAGTATTTT. Translating it yields CASSAVFSRDTQYF.

The V call is TRBV5-1, the J call TRBJ2-1, with 11 bases matching TRBD2. Germline trimming cut 4 bases from V and 6 bases from J; bases unmatched to any gene: 6. Germline assignment: CDR1 SGHRS and CDR2 YFSETQ. The CDR3 has 15 residues. The CDR3 loop reads CASSLSGGAPNEQFF. The CDR3 bases are TGCGCCAGCAGCCTTAGCGGGGGGGCCCCCAATGAGCAGTTCTTC.

This sequence joins TRBV30 and TRBJ2-7; D is perhaps TRBD1 (5 bases). Trimming removed 2 bases from V and 6 bases from J, with 11 bases in between. CDR1 and CDR2 from the germline V gene are GTSNPN and SVGIG (reference sequence). The CDR3 extends over 12 amino acids. In DNA form, the CDR3 reads TGTGCCTGGAGTTATCAGGGATTCGAGCAGTACTTC. Translation: CAWSYQGFEQYF. The whole variable domain, filled in from reference TRBV30 and TRBJ2-7, reads SQTIHQWPATLVQPVGSPLSLECTVEGTSNPNLYWYRQAAGRGLQLLFYSVGIGQISSEVPQNLSASRPQDRQFILSSKKLLLSDSGFYLCAWSYQGFEQYFGPGTRLTVT.

This chain joins TRBV5-4 and TRBJ2-5; D call uncertain. The CDR3 consists of 14 residues. Germline loops: CDR1 SGHNT, CDR2 YYREEE (reference sequence). V dropped 1 base and J dropped 2 bases, with 9 bases sitting between them. The CDR3 coding sequence is TGTGCCAGCAGCTTGAGTGCAGGACAAGAGACCCAGTACTTC. Protein sequence: CASSLSAGQETQYF.

This clone was observed a few times. The V gene is TRBV19, the J gene TRBJ1-1; weak D call: TRBD1 (5 bases). V was clipped by 5 bases and J by 5 bases, with 18 bases between them. Germline CDR1 and CDR2: LNHDA and SQIVND (reference sequence). The CDR3 has 15 residues. CDR3 DNA: TGTGCCAGTAGTCAATACACAGGAAGCCAGACTGAAGCTTTCTTT. It encodes CASSQYTGSQTEAFF.